The T cell receptor beta chain described here comes from a study of blood T cells in healthy people across ages. Across the whole study: About one barcoded beta molecule per two T cells was captured by template switching.

Next came a second PCR, run for about 7 to 11 cycles, which used a sample-barcoded 5' primer along with a J-beta primer mix. Using its own MiXCR run on the 5' RACE reads, TCRdb lists one record per CDR3 protein. The sample lists 800,000 to 950,000 distinct CDR3 sequences, 25% to 30% occurring once. CDR3 length equals 13 residues. Germline-derived CDR1 and CDR2 are LGHNA and YNFKEQ. The V and J ends lost 3 bases and 9 bases, in that order; junction bases with no gene match: 6. Comment on this clonotype: The antigen is not known.

General observations from the study: Estimates of total diversity, which came from one million sequenced T cells, were considered to be underestimates. Unsorted PBMC material precluded a definitive naive versus antigen-experienced comparison. Correlation between TCR beta diversity and naive T cell percentage was strong.

This sample also appeared in a second study, on T cells of mothers and their children.

This rearrangement joins TRBV4-2 to TRBJ2-5; 8 nucleotides line up with TRBD1. Sequencing used blood. The receptor was isolated from a woman aged 40 to 50 in good health. This chain's CDR3 is CASSQDRAEAQYF. CDR3 nucleotides: TGTGCCAGCAGCCAGGACAGGGCTGAGGCCCAGTACTTC.